Following are 16 T cell receptor beta chains from one sample sequenced in a study of blood T cells in healthy people across ages. It was with a sample-barcoded 5' primer and a J-beta primer mix that a second PCR of about 6 to 12 cycles was run. TCRdb independently ran MiXCR on the 5' RACE reads; one entry per CDR3 protein. The repertoire holds about 1.4 million distinct CDR3 sequences, approximately 60% seen once, with more than 6% in the top ten. The material sequenced was blood. The source is a man in his late teens or twenties in good health.

The chain carries TRBV7-6 and TRBJ2-2, with TRBD2 identical over 8 bases. Germline CDR1 and CDR2: SGHVS and FNYEAQ. The CDR3 extends over 19 amino acids. Trimming took 3 bases from V and 1 from J; bases not matched to a gene: 13. The CDR3 region has the DNA TGTGCCAGCAGCTTCGCCTTTACTACTAGCGGAAAGAACACCGGGGAGCTGTTTTTT. Encoded protein: CASSFAFTTSGKNTGELFF. Full variable domain (outside the CDR3, taken from reference TRBV7-6 and TRBJ2-2): GAGVSQSPRYKVTKRGQDVALRCDPISGHVSLYWYRQALGQGPEFLTYFNYEAQQDKSGLPNDRFSAERPEGSISTLTIQRTEQRDSAMYRCASSFAFTTSGKNTGELFFGEGSRLTVL.

The chain recombines TRBV4-2 with TRBJ2-1; D is unclear. V was shortened by 2 bases and J by 5 bases, with 16 bases between the two germline ends. The CDR3 contains 16 residues. Germline assignment: CDR1 LGHNA and CDR2 YNFKEQ. The CDR3 loop reads CASSQPGRAINNEQFF. The DNA for the CDR3 is TGTGCCAGCAGCCAACCGGGCAGAGCTATTAACAATGAGCAGTTCTTC.

The chain couples TRBV12-3 or TRBV12-4 to TRBJ2-5; D may be TRBD1 or TRBD2 (6 bases each). The CDR3 sequence is 13 residues long. The ends were cut back, 8 bases at V and 1 base at J, with 11 bases in the middle. CDR3 bases: TGTGCCAGCCTGGGGGGCAGCCAAGAGACCCAGTACTTC. Its translation: CASLGGSQETQYF.

The chain is built from TRBV27 and TRBJ2-3, with 8 nucleotides matching TRBD1. CDR1 is MNHEY and CDR2 is SMNVEV in the germline V gene (reference sequence). The CDR3 runs 17 residues. V was clipped by 6 bases and J by 6 bases; unmatched bases: 17. CDR3: CASSFGPDRVSRDTQYF. Written as DNA, the CDR3 is TGTGCCAGCAGCTTTGGCCCGGACAGGGTCTCGAGGGATACGCAGTATTTT.

The chain recombines TRBV6-6 with TRBJ2-1; D is perhaps TRBD2 (7 bases). CDR3 length: 14 residues. V lost 2 bases and J lost 8, with 13 bases in between. Germline-derived CDR1 and CDR2 are MNHNY and SVGAGI (reference sequence). CDR3 in amino acids: CASSYGGGPDEQFF. The CDR3 coding sequence is TGTGCCAGCAGTTACGGCGGGGGCCCCGATGAGCAGTTCTTC.

This rearrangement joins TRBV5-1 to TRBJ1-4, with D possibly TRBD1 on 6 matching bases. The CDR3 consists of 16 residues. CDR1 is SGHRS and CDR2 is YFSETQ in the germline V gene. V lost 4 bases and J 4 bases, leaving 17 bases between the germline ends. In DNA, the CDR3 is TGCGCCAGCAGCAGCTTGACAGGTCGTCATAATGAAAAACTGTTTTTT. Translation gives CASSSLTGRHNEKLFF.

The rearrangement links TRBV12-3 or TRBV12-4 to TRBJ2-4; 8 bases are a match to TRBD2. The J call may not be correct, given that the DNA end is closer to TRBJ2-7. The CDR3 extends over 16 amino acids. The CDR3 loop reads CASRATLAGSTYEQYF. The CDR3 bases are TGTGCCAGCAGGGCGACCTTAGCGGGGTCTACCTACGAGCAGTACTTC.

The gene calls are TRBV6-6 and TRBJ2-1; TRBD2 agrees at 9 bases. This CDR3 is built from 16 residues. The germline CDR1 and CDR2 sequences are MNHNY and SVGAGI (reference sequence). V dropped 6 bases and J dropped 5; count of bases not matched to a gene: 11. The CDR3 bases are TGTGCCAGCAGACCCGCCGGGACTAGCAGTGACAATGAGCAGTTCTTC. It yields the protein CASRPAGTSSDNEQFF.

CDR3 nucleotides: TGCAGCGTTGCTTCCGGCTCCTACAATGAGCAGTTCTTC. This translates into CSVASGSYNEQFF. This rearrangement joins TRBV29-1 to TRBJ2-1; D uncertain. Germline CDR1 and CDR2: SQVTM and ANQGSEA. V lost 4 bases to trimming and J lost 0 bases, with 7 bases between them. The length of the CDR3 is 13 residues.

The chain has TRBV2 and TRBJ1-1; D perhaps matches TRBD1 (6 bases). The CDR3 sequence is 12 residues long. Germline assignment: CDR1 SNHLY and CDR2 FYNNEI. V lost 7 bases and J lost 5, with 11 bases in between. In DNA, the CDR3 is TGTGCCAGCATAGGGGGGAGGACTGAAGCTTTCTTT. It translates to CASIGGRTEAFF.

In this sample, this clonotype turned up once. The rearrangement joins TRBV20-1 to TRBJ1-2; D may be TRBD1 (6 bases). With 3 bases removed from V and 4 bases from J, the gap between germline ends came to 15 bases. This CDR3 contains 14 residues. The germline gives CDR1 DFQATT, CDR2 SNEGSKA (reference sequence). In DNA, the CDR3 is TGCAGTGCTAGCCGGACAGTAGATCTCTATGGCTACACCTTC. Translation: CSASRTVDLYGYTF.

The rearrangement uses TRBV5-6 and TRBJ1-6; D is unclear. Looked up from germline, CDR1 is SGHDT and CDR2 is YYEEEE. This CDR3 spans 16 amino acids. V lost 0 bases to trimming and J lost 8 bases, with 15 bases between them. CDR3 sequence reads: CASSLVPGGFDSPLHF. DNA for the CDR3: TGTGCCAGCAGCTTGGTTCCCGGCGGGTTTGATTCACCCCTCCACTTT.

This chain uses TRBV4-1 with TRBJ2-3; D is possibly TRBD1 or TRBD2 (5 bases each). V shed 4 bases and J shed 3 bases, with 17 bases lying between them. CDR1 MGHRA and CDR2 YSYEKL come from the germline V gene. The CDR3 consists of 16 residues. The CDR3 DNA sequence: TGCGCCAGCAGCCTCCAGGGAGTAGGTGGAACAGATACGCAGTATTTT. It encodes CASSLQGVGGTDTQYF.

The J gene is TRBJ1-2, the V gene TRBV12-3 or TRBV12-4, with TRBD1 matching over 8 bases. V shed 5 bases and J 4 bases; nucleotides not matched to a gene: 9. The CDR3 totals 15 residues. The CDR3 loop is CASSLGQGSSYGYTF. In DNA form, the CDR3 reads TGTGCCAGCAGTCTCGGACAGGGATCGAGCTATGGCTACACCTTC.

V and J are TRBV4-1 and TRBJ2-7, with TRBD1 identical over 7 bases. The CDR3 has 15 residues. V was pared by 0 bases and J by 4 bases, with 6 bases of the junction left unmatched. Germline-derived CDR1 and CDR2 are MGHRA and YSYEKL. CDR3 DNA: TGCGCCAGCAGCCAAGATCCAAGGACAGGTTACGAGCAGTACTTC. It is translated as CASSQDPRTGYEQYF.

This clonotype came up a few times. This chain connects TRBV15 to TRBJ2-5; tentatively, D is TRBD1 or TRBD2 (6 bases each). Trimming took off 0 bases at V and 5 bases at J, with 16 bases between the two ends. The CDR3 loop spans 16 amino acids. In germline, CDR1 is LNHNV, CDR2 YYDKDF (reference sequence). The chain's CDR3 is CATSRERRGAFETQYF. CDR3 sequence (DNA): TGTGCCACCAGCAGAGAGCGGAGGGGGGCCTTTGAGACCCAGTACTTC.